Shown below are 26 T cell receptor beta chains from a single sample sequenced in a study of blood T cells in healthy people across ages (dated by TCRdb to the mid-2010s). Receptor libraries were prepared by 5' RACE. Sequenced on an Illumina HiSeq 2500. A second PCR of about 6 to 11 cycles was run with a J-beta primer mix and a sample-barcoded 5' primer. TCRdb cleaned the public reads at Q25 with fastp, built clones with MiXCR and kept in-frame beta chains. Entries that share a CDR3 protein sequence are merged under the most common genes and DNA. In all, the sample holds 1.2 million to 1.5 million distinct CDR3 sequences, and approximately 59% of those were seen once. Over 5.5% of the sample is held by the ten biggest clonotypes. Sequencing was performed on blood. The receptors were gathered from a man younger than 35 in good health.

The rearrangement links TRBV7-9 to TRBJ2-1; no clear D. Germline assignment: CDR1 SEHNR and CDR2 FQNEAQ (reference sequence). CDR3 size: 15 residues. V lost 5 bases and J 8 bases, leaving 19 bases between the germline ends. Here the CDR3 reads CASSPRLGLVDEQFF. The CDR3 bases are TGTGCCAGCAGCCCCCGACTCGGGCTGGTGGATGAGCAGTTCTTC. Looking up the rest from reference TRBV7-9 and TRBJ2-1 gives the full variable domain: DTGVSQNPRHKITKRGQNVTFRCDPISEHNRLYWYRQTLGQGPEFLTYFQNEAQLEKSRLLSDRFSAERPKGSFSTLEIQRTEQGDSAMYLCASSPRLGLVDEQFFGPGTRLTVL.

This clonotype was counted only a few times. V and J are TRBV28 and TRBJ1-2, with D uncertain. The V end lost 4 bases, the J end lost 8 bases, and 20 bases lay between the germline ends. CDR1 and CDR2 from the germline V gene are MDHEN and SYDVKM. This CDR3 is 15 amino acids long. CDR3 amino acids: CASSSHLTAFSGYTF. CDR3 DNA: TGTGCCAGCAGTTCTCATCTGACGGCATTCAGCGGCTACACCTTC.

As for this clonotype: At one boundary the junction diverges from the germline segment, which might be a read error. This rearrangement joins TRBV12-3 or TRBV12-4 to TRBJ2-2, with D perhaps TRBD1 or TRBD2 (6 bases each). The CDR3 totals 13 residues. The CDR3 DNA reads TGTGCCAGCAGTAGGGGGGACACCGGGAAGCTGTTTTTT. Its translation: CASSRGDTGKLFF.

The chain has TRBV29-1 and TRBJ2-7, with 8 bases lining up with TRBD1. CDR1 SQVTM and CDR2 ANQGSEA come from the germline V gene. This CDR3 region has 12 residues. CDR3 sequence: CTALDRAHEQYF. For the CDR3, the DNA is TGCACTGCTCTGGACAGGGCACACGAGCAGTACTTC.

With regard to this clonotype: A junction end diverges from the germline sequence, so it may reflect a read error. This chain connects TRBV12-3 or TRBV12-4 to TRBJ2-4; D remains ambiguous. The CDR3 totals 11 residues. CDR3 sequence reads: CASRLDSIQYF. Here the CDR3 DNA reads TGTGCCAGCAGGTTAGATTCCATTCAGTACTTC.

The V call is TRBV4-3, the J call TRBJ2-1; D might be TRBD1 (5 bases). The DNA end lines up better with TRBJ2-7; the J call may be wrong. The germline V gene has CDR1 LGHNA and CDR2 YSLEER. The CDR3 is 14 residues long. Here the CDR3 DNA reads TGCGCCAGCAGCCAAGAGTCCAGGGCGGCCGAGCAGTACTTC. The encoded protein is CASSQESRAAEQYF.

The chain is built from TRBV5-1 and TRBJ1-5; 10 nucleotides match TRBD1. Germline lookup yields CDR1 SGHRS and CDR2 YFSETQ. V lost 5 bases, J lost 5 bases, and 7 bases stayed unmatched. This CDR3 has 15 residues. In DNA, the CDR3 is TGCGCCAGCAGAACAGGGACAGGGGTCGATCAGCCCCAGCATTTT. Protein sequence: CASRTGTGVDQPQHF.

The chain combines TRBV4-1 with TRBJ2-7, with TRBD2 identical over 9 bases. The CDR3 length is 16 residues. In germline, CDR1 is MGHRA, CDR2 YSYEKL. Unmatched junction bases numbered 9, after V lost 4 bases and J lost 2 bases. The CDR3 nucleotides are TGCGCCAGCAGCCCTTCCCTAGCGGGACGTACCTACGAGCAGTACTTC. This codes for CASSPSLAGRTYEQYF.

J is TRBJ2-4 and V is TRBV4-2; D is uncertain. This CDR3 is 13 amino acids long. Germline CDR1 reads LGHNA; CDR2 reads YNFKEQ. Trimming removed 4 bases at V and 6 bases at J, with 10 bases between. In DNA, the CDR3 is TGTGCCAGCAGCCGGCAGGTCAGAAACATTCAGTACTTC. This translates into CASSRQVRNIQYF.

This chain links TRBV2 with TRBJ2-1; the D is unclear. Trimming shortened V by 7 bases and J by 3 bases, and 22 bases separated the two germline ends. This CDR3 has 17 amino acids. Germline values: CDR1 SNHLY, CDR2 FYNNEI. The CDR3 DNA reads as TGTGCCAGCACCCGAGGAGCGATGGGCTATAACTACAATGAGCAGTTCTTC. Encoded protein: CASTRGAMGYNYNEQFF.

The chain combines TRBV7-9 with TRBJ2-2, with D hard to call. The CDR3 sequence is 10 residues long. V was clipped by 7 bases and J by 6 bases, with 3 bases between them. The germline V gene has CDR1 SEHNR and CDR2 FQNEAQ (reference sequence). CDR3 DNA: TGTGCCAGCACGTCCGGGGAGCTGTTTTTT. Translation gives CASTSGELFF. The full variable domain, in which reference TRBV7-9 and TRBJ2-2 provide the parts outside the CDR3, is DTGVSQNPRHKITKRGQNVTFRCDPISEHNRLYWYRQTLGQGPEFLTYFQNEAQLEKSRLLSDRFSAERPKGSFSTLEIQRTEQGDSAMYLCASTSGELFFGEGSRLTVL.

V and J are TRBV10-3 and TRBJ1-1, with TRBD1 matching 9 bases. The ends lost 10 bases at V and 0 bases at J; junction bases unmatched: 6. CDR1 and CDR2 from the germline V gene are ENHRY and SYGVKD. The CDR3 has 14 residues. The CDR3 DNA follows: TGTGCCAGTCGGGACAGGGAAATGAACACTGAAGCTTTCTTT. It codes for CASRDREMNTEAFF.

A few counts support this clonotype. The chain combines TRBV29-1 with TRBJ2-1; maybe TRBD1 (5 bases). Germline CDR1 is SQVTM and CDR2 is ANQGSEA. This CDR3 spans 12 amino acids. Trimming removed 1 base from V and 15 bases from J, with 16 bases in between. The chain's CDR3 is CSVEGDGAGLFF. The CDR3 DNA reads as TGCAGCGTTGAAGGGGATGGGGCCGGTCTGTTCTTC.

This clonotype was counted only a few times. As DNA, the CDR3 is TGTGCCAGCAGTTCAGCGGGGTCTGAAGCTTTCTTT. Its protein is CASSSAGSEAFF. The chain combines TRBV12-3 or TRBV12-4 with TRBJ1-1, with no clear D. The CDR3 has 12 amino acids. V lost 4 bases and J 6 bases, leaving 9 bases between the germline ends.

This clonotype was picked up a small number of times. The chain has TRBV20-1 and TRBJ2-1; D not certain. The CDR3 length is 14 residues. The V end was cut by 0 bases, the J end by 8 bases, with 14 bases between. CDR1 is DFQATT, CDR2 SNEGSKA, per germline (reference sequence). The CDR3 DNA is TGCAGTGCTAGAGATCAGGTTGGGGTACATGAGCAGTTCTTC. As protein: CSARDQVGVHEQFF.

The chain has TRBV25-1 and TRBJ1-2, with 9 nucleotides matching TRBD1. CDR1 is MGHDK and CDR2 is SYGVNS in the germline V gene. The CDR3 runs 18 residues. With V trimmed by 1 base and J by 5 bases, 14 bases remained unmatched. The CDR3 here is CASSESGTGGRSPYGYTF. DNA for the CDR3: TGTGCCAGCAGTGAATCGGGAACAGGGGGCCGGTCCCCGTATGGCTACACCTTC.

The V and J genes are TRBV18 and TRBJ2-7, with TRBD1 as a possible D gene (6 bases). The CDR3 length is 14 residues. CDR1 is KGHSH, CDR2 LQKENI, per germline. V was trimmed by 0 bases and J by 0 bases, leaving 6 bases between them. As DNA, the CDR3 is TGTGCCAGCTCACCACCGGGACACTCCTACGAGCAGTACTTC. Its protein is CASSPPGHSYEQYF.

The chain uses TRBV10-3 and TRBJ2-7; no reliable D call. Between the trimmed V and J ends, which lost 4 bases and 5 bases, there was a span of 12 bases. Germline V gene lookup returns CDR1 ENHRY and CDR2 SYGVKD. The CDR3 is 13 residues long. CDR3 coding DNA: TGTGCCATCAGTGGTAGCACCTACGACGAGCAGTACTTC. Protein: CAISGSTYDEQYF.

With regard to this clonotype: Sequence at one end of the junction differs from germline and may be a read error. The chain uses TRBV5-1 and TRBJ2-2; 7 bases line up with TRBD2. The CDR3 runs 15 residues. CDR1 and CDR2 (germline): SGHRS, YFSETQ. CDR3 DNA sequence: TGCGCCAGCAGCTTGGTGCGGGGGAACTCCGGGGAGCTGTTTTTT. Translation gives CASSLVRGNSGELFF.

The rearrangement joins TRBV20-1 to TRBJ2-7, with TRBD1 matching over 9 bases. CDR1 and CDR2 (germline): DFQATT, SNEGSKA (reference sequence). The V and J ends lost 5 bases and 5 bases, in that order; junction bases with no gene match: 10. This CDR3 contains 14 residues. The CDR3 region is CSAYRGQGPHEQYF. The CDR3 DNA follows: TGCAGTGCTTATAGGGGACAGGGCCCCCACGAGCAGTACTTC.

The chain recombines TRBV6-5 with TRBJ2-3; 7 nucleotides align to TRBD2. The CDR3 has 14 residues. Per germline, CDR1 MNHEY and CDR2 SVGAGI. Losses at the gene ends were 8 bases for V and 5 bases for J; bases not matched to a gene: 10. The CDR3 is CASSWGREVDTQYF. DNA of the CDR3: TGTGCCAGCTCATGGGGGAGGGAGGTAGATACGCAGTATTTT.

This chain connects TRBV27 to TRBJ1-6, with 9 bases aligning to TRBD1. CDR1 and CDR2 (germline): MNHEY, SMNVEV (reference sequence). Trimming at V came to 7 bases and at J to 7 bases, leaving 8 bases not matched to a gene. This CDR3 region has 15 residues. This CDR3 is CASKQGALGNSPLHF. The CDR3 nucleotides read TGTGCCAGCAAACAGGGGGCGCTCGGAAATTCACCCCTCCACTTT.

Only a few counts were recorded for this clonotype. The V and J genes are TRBV28 and TRBJ2-1; 8 positions agree with TRBD1. Germline values: CDR1 MDHEN, CDR2 SYDVKM. The CDR3 covers 16 residues. The junction had 15 bases not matched to a gene; V was cut back by 7 bases and J by 7 bases. CDR3 DNA: TGTGCCAGCACCAACGACAGGGGAACGTTAAGTAATGAGCAGTTCTTC. It translates to CASTNDRGTLSNEQFF.

CDR3 nucleotide sequence: TGTGCCAGCAGCACCTCAGGGAGGGCTGAAGCTTTCTTT. It specifies CASSTSGRAEAFF. V gene TRBV7-2 combines with J gene TRBJ1-1; the D gene is possibly TRBD1 (5 bases). Trimming shortened V by 5 bases and J by 6 bases, and 13 bases separated the two germline ends. The germline CDR1 and CDR2 sequences are SGHTA and FQGNSA. The CDR3 length is 13 residues.

This clonotype was counted only a few times. The chain uses TRBV5-1 and TRBJ2-5, with D unclear. The germline gives CDR1 SGHRS, CDR2 YFSETQ. This CDR3 is built from 13 residues. Between the trimmed V and J ends, which lost 0 bases and 11 bases, there was a span of 14 bases. The DNA of the CDR3 is TGCGCCAGCAGCTTGGAGTTAGCTTTTGAGCAGTACTTC. It yields the protein CASSLELAFEQYF.

The table lists this clonotype with a count of one. The rearrangement joins TRBV20-1 to TRBJ2-3, with 7 bases identical to TRBD1. CDR3 size: 16 residues. The ends lost 5 bases at V and 1 base at J; junction bases unmatched: 12. Germline assignment: CDR1 DFQATT and CDR2 SNEGSKA (reference sequence). The CDR3 sequence: CSAPDRDSRRTDTQYF. The CDR3 nucleotides are TGCAGTGCTCCCGATAGGGACAGTAGGCGCACAGATACGCAGTATTTT.